These 5 T cell receptor beta chains were sequenced from one sample in a study of T-cell memory formation after mild COVID-19. TCRdb redid the calling of the 5' RACE reads with MiXCR, one entry per CDR3 protein. This table holds 150,000 to 200,000 distinct CDR3 sequences, 10% to 15% found once. Sample: PBMCs or a T cell subset sorted from them (not recorded which). These receptors came from a young man who had mild COVID-19 (a few samples of this study predate the infection). Cell type and time point are not known.

The V gene is TRBV4-2, the J gene TRBJ2-7, with 7 bases fitting TRBD2. The CDR3 runs to 16 residues. V lost 3 bases and J lost 1; bases outside the gene matches: 9. Germline V gives CDR1 LGHNA, CDR2 YNFKEQ. The CDR3 sequence: CASSQRRDYESYEQYF. CDR3 in DNA: TGTGCCAGCAGCCAGCGACGGGACTACGAATCCTACGAGCAGTACTTC.

The table lists this clonotype with a few counts. The J gene is TRBJ2-3, the V gene TRBV3-1, with D unclear. The CDR3 runs 15 residues. V lost 0 bases, J lost 3 bases, and 10 bases lay in between. Germline V gene sequence: CDR1 LGHDT, CDR2 YNNKEL (reference sequence). As DNA, the CDR3 is TGTGCCAGCAGCCAAGATCCGTTGGAGACAGATACGCAGTATTTT. It is translated as CASSQDPLETDTQYF.

The genes are TRBV7-2 and TRBJ1-2; maybe TRBD1 (6 bases). The V end was cut by 3 bases, the J end by 8 bases, with 7 bases between. Looked up from germline, CDR1 is SGHTA and CDR2 is FQGNSA. CDR3 size: 11 residues. CDR3 nucleotides: TGTGCCAGCAGCTTTAGGGGGGGCTACACCTTC. It codes for CASSFRGGYTF.

This rearrangement joins TRBV7-2 to TRBJ1-6, with D maybe TRBD1 (5 bases). Germline CDR1 SGHTA, CDR2 FQGNSA. The ends were cut back, 5 bases at V and 7 bases at J, with 12 bases in the middle. The CDR3 totals 14 residues. The CDR3 loop reads CASSPTDWNSPLHF. The DNA of the CDR3 is TGTGCCAGCAGCCCGACAGACTGGAATTCACCCCTCCACTTT. The full variable domain, its missing parts supplied by reference TRBV7-2 and TRBJ1-6, is GAGVSQSPSNKVTEKGKDVELRCDPISGHTALYWYRQSLGQGLEFLIYFQGNSAPDKSGLPSDRFSAERTGGSVSTLTIQRTQQEDSAVYLCASSPTDWNSPLHFGNGTRLTVT.

The chain employs TRBV11-2 and TRBJ1-6; no reliable D call. CDR3 size: 12 residues. V was trimmed by 6 bases and J by 3 bases, leaving 3 bases between them. Germline CDR1 is SGHAT and CDR2 is FQNNGV. The CDR3 here is CASRNYNSPLHF. The CDR3 DNA is TGTGCCAGCAGGAACTATAATTCACCCCTCCACTTT. Based on the CDR3 plus reference TRBV11-2 and TRBJ1-6, the full variable domain is EAGVAQSPRYKIIEKRQSVAFWCNPISGHATLYWYQQILGQGPKLLIQFQNNGVVDDSQLPKDRFSAERLKGVDSTLKIQPAKLEDSAVYLCASRNYNSPLHFGNGTRLTVT.